These 22 T cell receptor beta chains share one sample of origin, sequenced in a study of lymphopenia after photon versus proton radiotherapy. Profiled with immunoSEQ multiplex PCR; TCRdb holds only in-frame clones, not every one. This table has approximately 150,000 clones, about 85% appearing once. This specimen consisted of peripheral blood, obtained from a patient treated with photon-based radiotherapy. These receptors were collected from a man aged 45-65 years with gastric cancer.

V and J are TRBV10-3 and TRBJ2-1; a possible D gene is TRBD2 (6 bases). Germline V lookup: CDR1 ENHRY, CDR2 SYGVKD. The CDR3 is made up of 14 amino acids. The V end was cut by 0 bases, the J end by 12 bases, with 15 bases between. CDR3 loop: CAISESAGSGWQFF. The CDR3 nucleotides are TGTGCCATCAGTGAGTCAGCGGGTAGCGGTTGGCAGTTCTTC.

The chain employs TRBV15 and TRBJ2-5; weak D call: TRBD2 (5 bases). CDR3 length: 15 amino acids. Trimming took off 0 bases at V and 1 base at J, with 9 bases between the two ends. The germline V gene has CDR1 LNHNV and CDR2 YYDKDF (reference sequence). The DNA of the CDR3 is TGTGCCACCAGCAGAGAAGGACTCCTCCAAGAGACCCAGTACTTC. It translates to CATSREGLLQETQYF.

V and J are TRBV7-2 and TRBJ2-2, with a tentative D call TRBD2 (6 bases). Germline values: CDR1 SGHTA, CDR2 FQGNSA. V was cut by 2 bases and J by 2 bases, with 15 bases left in between. The CDR3 totals 17 residues. The CDR3 DNA follows: TGTGCCAGCAGCTTATTCCCCAGCGGGCCTAACACCGGGGAGCTGTTTTTT. Translation: CASSLFPSGPNTGELFF.

Here the CDR3 DNA reads TGTGCCAGCAGAGTCACTCGACCCCCGAACACTGAAGCTTTCTTT. Translation gives CASRVTRPPNTEAFF. The rearrangement uses TRBV27 and TRBJ1-1; the D is unclear. The length of the CDR3 is 15 residues. Trimming pared 6 bases from V and 1 base from J, leaving 15 bases between. CDR1 and CDR2 from the germline V gene are MNHEY and SMNVEV (reference sequence).

The gene calls are TRBV27 and TRBJ2-7; D is perhaps TRBD2 (5 bases). Germline lookup yields CDR1 MNHEY and CDR2 SMNVEV (reference sequence). Trimming took 6 bases from V and 2 from J, leaving 11 bases between them. The CDR3 has 13 residues. CDR3 bases: TGTGCCAGCAGGTCCGGGGTCACCTACGAGCAGTACTTC. This codes for CASRSGVTYEQYF.

There are a few counts of this clone. The chain combines TRBV13 with TRBJ1-5; D is possibly TRBD1 (5 bases). Trimming took 5 bases from V and 6 from J, leaving 8 bases between them. CDR1 is PRHDT and CDR2 is FYEKMQ in the germline V gene (reference sequence). CDR3 length: 12 amino acids. Here the CDR3 reads CASSPRGQPQHF. The CDR3, as DNA: TGTGCCAGCAGCCCTAGGGGTCAGCCCCAGCATTTT.

The V gene is TRBV5-1, the J gene TRBJ1-2; 10 nucleotides line up with TRBD1. The junction had 0 bases not matched to a gene; V was cut back by 4 bases and J by 0 bases. The CDR3 extends over 14 amino acids. Germline V gene lookup returns CDR1 SGHRS and CDR2 YFSETQ. The CDR3 protein is CASSGQGANYGYTF. CDR3 in DNA: TGCGCCAGCAGCGGACAGGGGGCTAACTATGGCTACACCTTC.

This chain uses TRBV28 with TRBJ2-7; the match to TRBD2 covers 9 bases. CDR1 MDHEN and CDR2 SYDVKM come from the germline V gene. The CDR3 extends over 17 amino acids. With V trimmed by 6 bases and J by 3 bases, 15 bases remained unmatched. The CDR3 region is CASRSRGSGGNFYEQYF. The CDR3 DNA reads TGTGCCAGCAGATCCCGGGGTAGCGGGGGCAACTTCTACGAGCAGTACTTC.

This clone was recorded once. The J gene is TRBJ2-1, the V gene TRBV5-6; 8 nucleotides agree with TRBD1. Germline CDR1 reads SGHDT; CDR2 reads YYEEEE. After removal of 3 bases from V and 4 bases from J, the junction contained 6 bases not matched to a gene. The CDR3 totals 15 residues. CDR3 region: CASSSTGEGYNEQFF. For the CDR3, the DNA is TGTGCCAGCAGCTCGACAGGGGAAGGGTACAATGAGCAGTTCTTC.

The CDR3 sequence is CASSLAPGTGERNYGYTF. In nucleotides, the CDR3 is TGCGCCAGCAGCTTGGCCCCCGGGACAGGGGAACGGAACTATGGCTACACCTTC. V gene TRBV5-1 combines with J gene TRBJ1-2, with 10 bases lining up with TRBD1. The germline CDR1 and CDR2 sequences are SGHRS and YFSETQ. J gave up 2 bases and V 0 bases, and 10 bases lay outside the gene matches. This CDR3 contains 18 residues.

CDR3 in DNA: TGTGCCAGCACCCAGCTAGCGGGAGGAGGGAACACCGGGGAGCTGTTTTTT. Protein: CASTQLAGGGNTGELFF. The chain links TRBV27 to TRBJ2-2; 11 nucleotides agree with TRBD2. CDR3 length: 17 residues. Trimming at V came to 7 bases and at J to 1 base, leaving 8 bases not matched to a gene. The germline V gene has CDR1 MNHEY and CDR2 SMNVEV (reference sequence).

The V and J genes are TRBV9 and TRBJ2-1; 12 bases are shared with TRBD2. V lost 4 bases, J lost 7 bases, and 15 bases stayed unmatched. This CDR3 spans 18 amino acids. CDR1 and CDR2 from the germline V gene are SGDLS and YYNGEE. DNA for the CDR3: TGTGCCAGCAGCCCCCGGACTAGCGGGACAACCCGGGGGAATGAGCAGTTCTTC. Its translation: CASSPRTSGTTRGNEQFF.

The CDR3 sequence: CASMGRGGTEAFF. CDR3 nucleotides: TGTGCCAGCATGGGCAGGGGGGGAACTGAAGCTTTCTTT. The V gene is TRBV25-1, the J gene TRBJ1-1; 7 bases fit TRBD1. The germline V gene has CDR1 MGHDK and CDR2 SYGVNS. The ends lost 7 bases at V and 5 bases at J; junction bases unmatched: 7. The CDR3 spans 13 residues.

The rearrangement joins TRBV7-8 to TRBJ2-5, with 8 bases aligning to TRBD1. Germline V gene lookup returns CDR1 SGHVS and CDR2 FQNEAQ. The CDR3 is 14 amino acids. The V and J ends lost 8 bases and 4 bases, in that order; junction bases with no gene match: 9. CDR3 amino acids: CASGDRQGAETQYF. In DNA, the CDR3 is TGTGCCAGCGGGGATCGGCAGGGGGCAGAGACCCAGTACTTC.

A single count supports this clone. The chain couples TRBV29-1 to TRBJ1-5, with D tentatively TRBD1 (6 bases). The CDR3 contains 12 residues. Trimming removed 4 bases at V and 4 bases at J, with 8 bases between. Germline V gene data show CDR1 as SQVTM and CDR2 as ANQGSEA. Written as DNA, the CDR3 is TGCAGCGTTGCAGGGGCGAATCAGCCCCAGCATTTT. Protein sequence: CSVAGANQPQHF.

The V call is TRBV19, the J call TRBJ2-1; TRBD2 matches 13 bases. Losses at the gene ends were 0 bases for V and 6 bases for J; bases not matched to a gene: 8. Germline V gene sequence: CDR1 LNHDA, CDR2 SQIVND (reference sequence). The CDR3 extends over 18 amino acids. This chain's CDR3 is CASSIDLATSGRFNEQFF. The CDR3 nucleotides read TGTGCCAGTAGTATAGATCTTGCGACTAGCGGGAGGTTCAATGAGCAGTTCTTC.

This chain uses TRBV30 with TRBJ2-4; TRBD2 matches 13 bases. Germline V lookup: CDR1 GTSNPN, CDR2 SVGIG (reference sequence). The CDR3 contains 16 residues. The V gene end was trimmed by 1 base and the J gene end by 3 bases; junction bases not matched to a gene: 3. The CDR3 sequence is CAWSAGTSGVKNIQYF. CDR3 in DNA: TGTGCCTGGAGTGCCGGGACTAGCGGGGTCAAAAACATTCAGTACTTC.

This clone showed up just once. J is TRBJ2-2 and V is TRBV2; 10 nucleotides line up with TRBD1. The length of the CDR3 is 14 residues. Germline CDR1 reads SNHLY; CDR2 reads FYNNEI. Losses at the gene ends were 4 bases for V and 5 bases for J; bases not matched to a gene: 1. As DNA, the CDR3 is TGTGCCAGCAGTGTGGGACAGGGGACCGGGGAGCTGTTTTTT. It translates to CASSVGQGTGELFF.

The table lists this clone with a few counts. The rearrangement joins TRBV5-1 to TRBJ2-2, with 9 bases lining up with TRBD1. Germline CDR1 and CDR2: SGHRS and YFSETQ. Trimming removed 4 bases from V and 4 bases from J; junction bases left unmatched: 11. The CDR3 loop spans 17 amino acids. CDR3 sequence reads: CASSLPDRGGLTGELFF. The DNA of the CDR3 is TGCGCCAGCAGCCTCCCGGACAGGGGAGGTCTCACCGGGGAGCTGTTTTTT.

The chain has TRBV27 and TRBJ2-7, with 9 bases lining up with TRBD2. The length of the CDR3 is 15 residues. Germline trimming cut 4 bases from V and 4 bases from J; bases unmatched to any gene: 8. Per germline, CDR1 MNHEY and CDR2 SMNVEV (reference sequence). Written as DNA, the CDR3 is TGTGCCAGCAGTTGGTTGGCGGGAGGGGGGTACGAGCAGTACTTC. Translated: CASSWLAGGGYEQYF.

This clone was seen a few times. The chain links TRBV5-6 to TRBJ1-2; D not resolved. Trimming pared 3 bases from V and 6 bases from J, leaving 15 bases between. CDR3 length: 14 residues. Germline assignment: CDR1 SGHDT and CDR2 YYEEEE. DNA of the CDR3: TGTGCCAGCAGCTCTGGACCTTATGGGGATGGCTACACCTTC. Amino acid sequence: CASSSGPYGDGYTF.

The chain couples TRBV2 to TRBJ1-1, with D maybe TRBD1 (5 bases). Germline CDR1 is SNHLY and CDR2 is FYNNEI. The germline V and J ends were trimmed by 4 bases and 0 bases, with 6 bases remaining between them. There are 13 residues in the CDR3. The CDR3 sequence: CASSVQVNTEAFF. The CDR3 nucleotides read TGTGCCAGCAGTGTACAGGTGAACACTGAAGCTTTCTTT.